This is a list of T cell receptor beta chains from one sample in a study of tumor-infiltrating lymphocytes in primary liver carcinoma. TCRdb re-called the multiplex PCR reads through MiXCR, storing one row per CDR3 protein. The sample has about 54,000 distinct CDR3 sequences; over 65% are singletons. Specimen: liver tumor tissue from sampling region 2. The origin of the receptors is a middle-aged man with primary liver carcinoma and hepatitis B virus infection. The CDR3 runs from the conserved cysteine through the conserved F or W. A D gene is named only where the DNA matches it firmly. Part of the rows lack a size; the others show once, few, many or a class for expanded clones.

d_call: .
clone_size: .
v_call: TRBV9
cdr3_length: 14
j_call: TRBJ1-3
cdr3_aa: CASSNNWSGNTIYF
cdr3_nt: TGTGCCAGCAGCAACAACTGGTCTGGAAACACCATATATTTT

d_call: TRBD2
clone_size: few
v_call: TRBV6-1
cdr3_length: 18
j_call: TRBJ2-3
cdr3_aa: CASSEGWTSGSATDTQYF
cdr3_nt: TGTGCCAGCAGTGAAGGGTGGACTAGCGGGTCCGCCACAGATACGCAGTATTTT

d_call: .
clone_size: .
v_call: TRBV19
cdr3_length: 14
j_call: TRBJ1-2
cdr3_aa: CASTPPEGALGYTF
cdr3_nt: TGTGCCAGTACTCCCCCTGAGGGAGCTTTGGGCTACACCTTC

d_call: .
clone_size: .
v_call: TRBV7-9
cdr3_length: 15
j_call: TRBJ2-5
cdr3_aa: CASSSLPVSQETQYF
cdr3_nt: TGCGCCAGCAGCTCACTCCCGGTGTCCCAAGAGACCCAGTACTTC

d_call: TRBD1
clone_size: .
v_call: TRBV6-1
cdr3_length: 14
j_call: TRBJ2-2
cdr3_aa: CASITTGELGELFF
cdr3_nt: TGTGCCAGCATCACTACAGGGGAATTAGGGGAGCTGTTTTTT

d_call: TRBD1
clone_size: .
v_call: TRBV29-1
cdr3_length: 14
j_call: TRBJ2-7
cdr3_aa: CSVAIQGATYEQYF
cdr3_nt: TGCAGCGTAGCCATACAGGGGGCAACATACGAGCAGTACTTC

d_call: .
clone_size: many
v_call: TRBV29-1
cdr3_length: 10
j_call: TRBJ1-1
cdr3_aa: CSAGDTEAFF
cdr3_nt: TGCAGCGCTGGGGACACTGAAGCTTTCTTT

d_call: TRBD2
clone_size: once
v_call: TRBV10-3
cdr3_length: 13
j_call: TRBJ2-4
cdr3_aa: CVSGTSTKNIQYF
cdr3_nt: TGTGTCAGCGGGACCTCAACCAAAAACATTCAGTACTTC

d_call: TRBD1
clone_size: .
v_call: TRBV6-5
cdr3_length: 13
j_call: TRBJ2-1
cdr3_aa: CASSSGTARMQFF
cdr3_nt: TGTGCCAGCAGTTCTGGGACAGCCAGGATGCAGTTCTTT

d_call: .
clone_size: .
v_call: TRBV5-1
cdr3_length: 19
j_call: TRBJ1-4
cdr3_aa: CASSSGVLEPGRDGEKLFF
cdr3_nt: TGCGCCAGCAGCTCGGGTGTCTTAGAACCGGGACGGGACGGTGAAAAACTGTTTTTT

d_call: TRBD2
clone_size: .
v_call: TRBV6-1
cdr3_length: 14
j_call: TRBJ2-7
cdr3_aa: CANSPELAAYELYF
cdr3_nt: TGTGCCAACAGTCCTGAACTAGCGGCCTACGAGCTGTACTTC

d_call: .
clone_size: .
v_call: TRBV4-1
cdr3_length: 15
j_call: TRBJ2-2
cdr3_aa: CASSQDQGNTRELFF
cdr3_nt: TGCGCCAGCAGCCAAGATCAGGGGAACACCCGGGAGCTGTTTTTT

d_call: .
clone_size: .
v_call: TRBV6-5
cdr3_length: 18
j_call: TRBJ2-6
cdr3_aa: CASSRWIGMKAGANVMTF
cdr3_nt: TGTGCCAGCAGTCGTTGGATAGGGATGAAAGCTGGGGCCAACGTCATGACTTTC

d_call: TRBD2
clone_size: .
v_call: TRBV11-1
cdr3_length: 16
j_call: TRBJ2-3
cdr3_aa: CASSLGTSTLTDTQYF
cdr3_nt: TGTGCCAGCAGCCTTGGGACTAGCACACTAACAGATACGCAGTATTTT

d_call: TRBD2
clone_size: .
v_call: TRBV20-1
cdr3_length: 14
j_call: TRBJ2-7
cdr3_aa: CSATSSGSATVQYF
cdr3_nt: TGCAGTGCTACTTCTAGCGGGTCCGCTACCGTGCAGTACTTC

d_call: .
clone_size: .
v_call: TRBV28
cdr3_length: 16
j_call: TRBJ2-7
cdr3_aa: CASSLKGPGSGYEQYF
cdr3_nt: TGTGCCAGCAGTTTAAAAGGCCCGGGCAGCGGTTACGAGCAGTACTTC

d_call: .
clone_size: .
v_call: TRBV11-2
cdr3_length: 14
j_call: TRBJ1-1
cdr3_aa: CVSSLAEAYTETFF
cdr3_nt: TGTGTCAGCAGCTTAGCAGAGGCTTACACTGAAACTTTCTTT

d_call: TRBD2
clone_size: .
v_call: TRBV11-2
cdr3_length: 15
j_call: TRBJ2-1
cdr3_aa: CASSRPSGRIYEQFF
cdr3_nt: TGTGCCAGCTCGCGCCCCAGCGGGAGGATCTATGAGCAGTTCTTC

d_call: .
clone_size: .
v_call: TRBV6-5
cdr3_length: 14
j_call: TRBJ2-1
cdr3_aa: CASNAEGRSNEQFF
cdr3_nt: TGTGCTAGCAACGCGGAGGGCAGGAGCAATGAGCAGTTCTTC

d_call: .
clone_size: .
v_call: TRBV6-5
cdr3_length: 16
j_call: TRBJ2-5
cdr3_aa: CASSQEHQLSKETQYF
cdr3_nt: TGTGCCAGCAGTCAAGAACACCAGCTTTCAAAAGAGACCCAGTACTTC

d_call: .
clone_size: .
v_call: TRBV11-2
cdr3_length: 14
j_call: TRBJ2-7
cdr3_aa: CASSLGKSSYEQYF
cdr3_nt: TGTGCCAGCAGCTTAGGCAAGAGCTCCTACGAGCAATATTTC

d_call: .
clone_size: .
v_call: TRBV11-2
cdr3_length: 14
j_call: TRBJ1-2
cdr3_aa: CPSRERDTTNGYTF
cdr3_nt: TGTCCCAGCAGAGAGAGGGACACCACCAATGGCTACACCTTT

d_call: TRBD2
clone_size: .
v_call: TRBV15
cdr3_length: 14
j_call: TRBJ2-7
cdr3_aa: CATSRERLAAVQYF
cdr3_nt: TGTGCCACCAGCAGAGAACGACTAGCGGCCGTGCAGTACTTC

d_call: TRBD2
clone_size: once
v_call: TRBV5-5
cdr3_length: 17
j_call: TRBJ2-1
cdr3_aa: CTCSWAPLAATKDEQFF
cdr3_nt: TGTACCTGCAGCTGGGCCCCCCTAGCGGCGACGAAGGATGAGCAGTTCTTC

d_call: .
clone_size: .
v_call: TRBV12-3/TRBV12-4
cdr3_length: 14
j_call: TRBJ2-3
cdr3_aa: CASNLQDGTDTQYF
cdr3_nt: TGCGCCAGCAATTTACAGGACGGCACAGATACGCAGTATTTT

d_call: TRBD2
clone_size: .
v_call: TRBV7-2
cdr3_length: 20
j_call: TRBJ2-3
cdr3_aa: CASSLRSRLADYSSTDTQYF
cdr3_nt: TGTGCCAGCAGCTTAAGGAGTCGACTAGCGGATTATTCTAGCACAGATACGCAGTATTTT

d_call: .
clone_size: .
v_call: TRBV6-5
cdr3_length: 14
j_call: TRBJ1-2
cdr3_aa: CAISYGGKNYGYTF
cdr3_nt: TGTGCCATTTCGTACGGGGGAAAAAACTATGGCTATACCTTC

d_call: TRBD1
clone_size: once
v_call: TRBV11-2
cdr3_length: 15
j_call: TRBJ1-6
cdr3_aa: CASSSIGQGNSSLHF
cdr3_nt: TGTGCCAGTAGCTCGATCGGACAGGGAAATTCATCCCTCCACTTT

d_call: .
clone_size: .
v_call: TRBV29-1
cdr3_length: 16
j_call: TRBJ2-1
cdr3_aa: CSVEDPSGTLYKEQFF
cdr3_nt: TGCAGCGTTGAAGATCCTAGTGGGACACTCTACAAAGAGCAGTTCTTC

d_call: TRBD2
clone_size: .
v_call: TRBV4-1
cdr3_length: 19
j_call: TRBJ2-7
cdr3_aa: CASSRRFVAGGQSGYEQYF
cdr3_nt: TGCGCTAGCAGCCGTAGATTTGTAGCGGGAGGGCAGTCGGGCTACGAGCAGTACTTC

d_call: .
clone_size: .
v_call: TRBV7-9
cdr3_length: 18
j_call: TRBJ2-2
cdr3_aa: CASNSAQIGGVSTGELFF
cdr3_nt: TGTGCCAGCAACTCTGCCCAGATCGGGGGAGTGAGCACCGGGGAGCTGTTTTTT

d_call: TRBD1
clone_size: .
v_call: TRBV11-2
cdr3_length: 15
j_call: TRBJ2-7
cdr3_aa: CASSLGRGLTNEQYF
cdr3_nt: TGTGCCAGTAGCTTAGGCAGGGGGCTTACCAACGAGCAATACTTC

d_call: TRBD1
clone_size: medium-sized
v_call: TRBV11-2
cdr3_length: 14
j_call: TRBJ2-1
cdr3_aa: CASSRGSGDRGQFF
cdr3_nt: TGTGCCAGCAGCCGAGGGTCCGGGGACAGGGGGCAGTTCTTC

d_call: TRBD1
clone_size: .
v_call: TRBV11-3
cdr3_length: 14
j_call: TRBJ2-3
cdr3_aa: CAGSLVTTGGTRYF
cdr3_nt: TGTGCCGGCAGCTTAGTAACGACAGGGGGTACGCGGTATTTT

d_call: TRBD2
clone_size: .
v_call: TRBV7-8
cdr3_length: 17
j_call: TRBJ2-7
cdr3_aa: CAINSPLLAGGSYEQYF
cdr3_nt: TGTGCCATCAACTCCCCCTTACTAGCGGGAGGTTCCTACGAGCAGTACTTC

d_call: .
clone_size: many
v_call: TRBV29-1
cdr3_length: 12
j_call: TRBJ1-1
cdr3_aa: CSVARQETEAFF
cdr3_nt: TGCAGCGTTGCCAGACAGGAGACTGAAGCTTTCTTT

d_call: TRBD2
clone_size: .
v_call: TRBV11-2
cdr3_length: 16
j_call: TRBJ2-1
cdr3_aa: CARSSRPSGRIHEQFF
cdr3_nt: TGTGCCAGGAGCTCGCGCCCCAGCGGGAGGATCCATGAACAGTTCTTC

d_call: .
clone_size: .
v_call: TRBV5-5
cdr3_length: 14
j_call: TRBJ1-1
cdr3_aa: CASILQDRNTEAFF
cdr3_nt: TGTGCCAGCATCTTGCAAGATAGAAACACTGAAGCTTTCTTT

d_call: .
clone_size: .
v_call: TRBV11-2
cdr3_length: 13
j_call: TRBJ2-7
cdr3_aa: CDCGLSELASQYF
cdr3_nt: TGTGACTGCGGCTTAAGTGAGCTAGCGTCGCAGTACTTC

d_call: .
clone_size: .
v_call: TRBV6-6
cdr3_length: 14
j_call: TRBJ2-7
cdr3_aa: CASTSAGENDKQYF
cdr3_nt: TGTGCCAGCACCTCCGCAGGGGAGAACGACAAGCAGTACTTC

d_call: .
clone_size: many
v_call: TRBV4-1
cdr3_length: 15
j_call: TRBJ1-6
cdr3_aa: CASSQDLSYNSPLHF
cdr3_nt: TGCGCCAGCAGCCAAGACCTCTCCTATAATTCACCCCTCCACTTT

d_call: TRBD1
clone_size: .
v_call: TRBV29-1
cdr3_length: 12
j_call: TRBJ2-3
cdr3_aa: CSAVGTVDTQYF
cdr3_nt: TGCAGCGCTGTCGGGACAGTAGATACGCAGTATTTT

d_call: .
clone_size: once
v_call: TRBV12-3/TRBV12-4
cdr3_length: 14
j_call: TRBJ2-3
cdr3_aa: CASSFTERRDTKYF
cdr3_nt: TGTGCCAGCAGTTTTACAGAGAGAAGAGATACGAAGTATTTT

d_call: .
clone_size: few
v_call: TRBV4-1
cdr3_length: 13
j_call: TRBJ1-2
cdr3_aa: CASSETANHGYTF
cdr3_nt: TGCGCCAGCAGTGAGACAGCTAACCATGGTTACACCTTC

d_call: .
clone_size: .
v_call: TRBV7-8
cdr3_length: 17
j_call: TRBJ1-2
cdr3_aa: CASSLEYGEGVLNGYTF
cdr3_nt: TGTGCCAGCAGCTTAGAGTATGGAGAGGGAGTGCTCAATGGCTACACCTTT

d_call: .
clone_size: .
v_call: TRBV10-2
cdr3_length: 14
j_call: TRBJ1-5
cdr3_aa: CASSESDCGQPQRF
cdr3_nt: TGCGCCAGCAGTGAGTCCGACTGTGGTCAGCCCCAGCGTTTT

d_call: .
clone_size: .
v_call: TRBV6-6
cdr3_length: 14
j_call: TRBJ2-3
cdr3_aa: CASSYDREDQPQYF
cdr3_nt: TGTGCCAGCAGTTACGACAGAGAAGATCAGCCCCAGTATTTT

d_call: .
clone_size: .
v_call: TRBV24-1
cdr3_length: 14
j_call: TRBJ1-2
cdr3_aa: CATSDPVGEARYTF
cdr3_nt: TGTGCCACCAGTGACCCTGTCGGGGAGGCCCGCTACACCTTC

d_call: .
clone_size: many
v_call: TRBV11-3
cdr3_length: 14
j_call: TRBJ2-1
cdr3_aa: CASSLGVSNNEQFF
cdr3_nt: TGTGCCAGCAGCTTAGGCGTCTCGAATAATGAGCAGTTCTTC

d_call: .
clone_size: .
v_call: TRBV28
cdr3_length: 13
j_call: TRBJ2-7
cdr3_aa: CASSLRDPYEQYF
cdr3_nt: TGCGCCAGCAGTTTAAGGGATCCCTACGAGCAGTACTTC

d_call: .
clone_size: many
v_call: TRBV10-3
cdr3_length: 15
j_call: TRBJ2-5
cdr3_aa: CAISDPDKYQETQYF
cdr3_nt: TGTGCCATCAGTGACCCCGACAAGTACCAAGAGACCCAGTACTTC